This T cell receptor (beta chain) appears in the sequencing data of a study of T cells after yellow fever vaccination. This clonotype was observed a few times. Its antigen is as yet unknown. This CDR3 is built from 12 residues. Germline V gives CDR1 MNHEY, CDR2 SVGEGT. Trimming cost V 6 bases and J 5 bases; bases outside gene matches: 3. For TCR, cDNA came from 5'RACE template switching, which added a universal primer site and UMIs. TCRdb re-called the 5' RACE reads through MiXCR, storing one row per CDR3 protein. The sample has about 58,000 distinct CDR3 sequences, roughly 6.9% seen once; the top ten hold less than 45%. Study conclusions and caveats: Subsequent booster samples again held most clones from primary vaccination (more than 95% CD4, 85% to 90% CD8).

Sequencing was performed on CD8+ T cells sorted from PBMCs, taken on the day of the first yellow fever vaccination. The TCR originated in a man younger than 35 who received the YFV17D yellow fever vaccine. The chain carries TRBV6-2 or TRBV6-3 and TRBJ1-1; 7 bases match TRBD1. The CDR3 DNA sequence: TGTGCCAGCAGACCGACAGGGACTGAAGCTTTCTTT. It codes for CASRPTGTEAFF.